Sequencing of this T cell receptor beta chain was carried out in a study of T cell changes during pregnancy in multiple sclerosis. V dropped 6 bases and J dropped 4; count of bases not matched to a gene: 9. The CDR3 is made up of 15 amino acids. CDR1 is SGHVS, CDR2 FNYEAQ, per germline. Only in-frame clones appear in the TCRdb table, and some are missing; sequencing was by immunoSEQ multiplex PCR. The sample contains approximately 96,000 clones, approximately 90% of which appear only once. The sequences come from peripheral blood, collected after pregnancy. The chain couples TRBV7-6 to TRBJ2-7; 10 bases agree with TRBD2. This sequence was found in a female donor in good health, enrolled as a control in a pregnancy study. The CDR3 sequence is CASRSLAGGLYEQYF. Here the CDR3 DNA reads TGTGCCAGCAGGTCGTTAGCGGGGGGTCTGTACGAGCAGTACTTC.